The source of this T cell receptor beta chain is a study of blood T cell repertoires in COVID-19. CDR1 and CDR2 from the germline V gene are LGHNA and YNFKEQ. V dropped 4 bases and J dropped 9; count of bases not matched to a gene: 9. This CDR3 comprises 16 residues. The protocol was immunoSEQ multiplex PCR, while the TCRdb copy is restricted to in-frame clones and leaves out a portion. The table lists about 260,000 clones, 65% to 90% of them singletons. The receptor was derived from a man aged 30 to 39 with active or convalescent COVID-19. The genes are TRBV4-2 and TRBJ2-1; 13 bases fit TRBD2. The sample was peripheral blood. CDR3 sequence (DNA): TGTGCCAGCAGCCCCGACTCGGGACTAGCGGGGAGTGAGCAGTTCTTC. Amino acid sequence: CASSPDSGLAGSEQFF.